This T cell receptor beta chain appears in the sequencing data of a study of control samples from healthy donors and cancer patients (dated by TCRdb to the early 2020s). A distance of 13 bases separates the germline ends of V and J, which lose 2 bases and 3 bases respectively. The CDR3 holds 15 amino acids from the cysteine to the phenylalanine. Kept here is only the CDR3 DNA, which spans 45 bases and is read in frame from base 1. CDR1 and CDR2, per the germline V gene, are MNHNS and SASEGT. Receptor amplification or capture employed the immunoSEQ multiplex PCR assay. The immuneACCESS repertoire file appears here via TCRdb, limited to in-frame rearrangements. These files lack a portion of the clones; in checked studies, under half of the deficit traces to unresolved V genes, and the cause of the others is not known. The sample table records tens of thousands of clones; around 90% of these occur just once. Over 8% of the sample is taken by the ten largest.

This clone came up once. Its cognate antigen has yet to be identified. There are no base qualities to consult, and no much larger clone falls within one base. The sample was PBMCs. This clonotype was obtained from a woman aged 45-59 years with colorectal cancer. The rearranged segments are TRBV6-1 and TRBJ1-2, with the D gene not confidently named. The DNA sequence is given as TGTGCCAGCAGTGAATATGGTGGTTTCGACTATGGCTACACCTTC. Its translation is CASSEYGGFDYGYTF.